This T cell receptor (beta chain) was identified in a study of cytomegalovirus exposure and HLA in healthy donors. PCR used 60 Vbeta primers and 13 Jbeta primers. Sequencing was performed with immunoSEQ multiplex PCR; in TCRdb, only in-frame clones are kept and a portion is missing. The sample carries 85,000 to 100,000 clones, 55% to 75% recorded once. Notes on the study in general: In the analysis, some V segments, TRBV6-2 and TRBV6-3 included, were excluded as indistinguishable.

V was shortened by 0 bases and J by 2 bases, with 22 bases between the two germline ends. The CDR3 sequence is 19 residues long. Germline CDR1 SGHRS, CDR2 YFSETQ. Worth noting for this clone: Its matching antigen is unknown.

Donors in the study were healthy people who gave bone marrow. This chain connects TRBV5-1 to TRBJ2-3; perhaps TRBD1 as D (6 bases). The sample was PBMCs. The source is a man aged 50-59 years in good health and CMV-seronegative. The DNA for the CDR3 is TGCGCCAGCAGCTTGGATGGGGGCGCGGGTTACAGATACACAGATACGCAGTATTTT. It codes for CASSLDGGAGYRYTDTQYF.